The rows below give T cell receptor beta chains drawn from one sample of a study of early stage breast cancer tumors. TCRdb's table, derived via immunoSEQ multiplex PCR, lists solely in-frame clones and lacks some. The sample holds roughly 56,000 clones, 60% to 85% seen once. What was sequenced was blood. These receptors were taken from a person aged 25 to 39 with breast cancer. The CDR3 runs from the conserved cysteine through the conserved F or W. D genes are given only for firm matches. Only part of the rows carry a size: once, few, many, or a class if the clone is expanded.

d_call clone_size j_call cdr3_length v_call cdr3_nt cdr3_aa
. once TRBJ1-1 12 TRBV11-2 TGTGCCAGCAGCTTAGCTCTGGAAGAAGCTTTCTTT CASSLALEEAFF
. . TRBJ2-7 11 TRBV20-1 TGCAGTGCTAGATTCGGGGACGAGCAGTACTTC CSARFGDEQYF
TRBD1 once TRBJ2-7 14 TRBV7-2 TGTGCCAGCAGTTCCGGGACAGGGCCCTACGAGCAGTACTTC CASSSGTGPYEQYF
. . TRBJ1-6 15 TRBV7-2 TGTGCCAGCAGCTTACAGGGAGGTGATAATTCACCCCTCCACTTT CASSLQGGDNSPLHF
. . TRBJ2-1 14 TRBV2 TGTGCCAGCATGGGAGCGCGGTCCTACAATGAGCAGTTCTTC CASMGARSYNEQFF
TRBD1 . TRBJ2-5 16 TRBV18 TGTGCCAGCTCACCTCAGACAGGGCCACTCCAAGAGACCCAGTACTTC CASSPQTGPLQETQYF
TRBD1 . TRBJ1-3 13 TRBV19 TGTGCCAGTATCCACCAGGGGGGGAACACCATATATTTT CASIHQGGNTIYF
. few TRBJ2-2 16 TRBV4-1 TGCGCCAGCAGCCAAGATTGGGCCGGGGACACCGGGGAGCTGTTTTTT CASSQDWAGDTGELFF
TRBD1 once TRBJ1-2 13 TRBV7-2 TGTGCCAGCAGCTTCCTAGACAGGGCTGGCTACACCTTC CASSFLDRAGYTF
TRBD1 . TRBJ1-1 15 TRBV11-2 TGTGCCAGCAGCCCCAGGAGGGGACAGCTCACTGAAGCTTTCTTT CASSPRRGQLTEAFF
. once TRBJ1-4 15 TRBV5-1 TGCGCCAGCAGCTCTTTAGGGCTCCAGCATGAAAAACTGTTTTTT CASSSLGLQHEKLFF
. medium-sized TRBJ2-7 14 TRBV11-2 TGTGCCAGCAGCCCGGCAGCTATGTCCTACGAGCAGTACTTC CASSPAAMSYEQYF
. . TRBJ2-1 16 TRBV19 TGTGCCAGTAGTATGACCAACCGGGGTTGGGGGAATGAGCAGTTCTTC CASSMTNRGWGNEQFF
TRBD1 few TRBJ1-1 13 TRBV30 TGTGCCTGGAGTCGGACAGGGACCACTGAAGCTTTCTTT CAWSRTGTTEAFF
. few TRBJ1-5 13 TRBV7-8 TGTGCCAGCAGCTTATCTCCCAGCAAGCCCCAGCATTTT CASSLSPSKPQHF
. . TRBJ1-1 13 TRBV4-2 TGTGCCAGCAGCCAAGATCGGATGGCTGAAGCTTTCTTT CASSQDRMAEAFF
TRBD2 . TRBJ2-1 17 TRBV7-9 TGTGCCAGCAGCTTCGGGGACCCAAGCGGGAGGGCCCATGAGCAGTTCTTC CASSFGDPSGRAHEQFF
. . TRBJ1-1 10 TRBV30 TGTGCCGGGGAAGACACTGAAGCTTTCTTT CAGEDTEAFF
. . TRBJ2-1 13 TRBV6-1 TGTGCCAGCAGTGAAACGCCGGGAAATGAGCAGTTCTTC CASSETPGNEQFF
. . TRBJ1-2 15 TRBV6-5 TGTGCCAGCAGAGTGGAGCAGGGACCTAACTATGGCTACACCTTC CASRVEQGPNYGYTF
. . TRBJ1-2 11 TRBV28 TGTGCCAGCTCAGGCTACTATGGCTACACCTTC CASSGYYGYTF
TRBD1 . TRBJ2-3 16 TRBV18 TGTGCCAGCTCACCAAGGACAGGGGGTTTCACAGATACGCAGTATTTT CASSPRTGGFTDTQYF
TRBD2 . TRBJ2-7 18 TRBV28 TGTGCCAGCAGCCAGGGTGGGTTGTGGGGGACTATGGTCTACGAGCAGTACTTC CASSQGGLWGTMVYEQYF
TRBD2 few TRBJ2-3 17 TRBV4-1 TGCGCCAGCTCCTGGACTAGCGGGAAGCCCATCACAGATACGCAGTATTTT CASSWTSGKPITDTQYF
. . TRBJ1-2 16 TRBV7-9 TGTGCCAGCAGCTTAGGGGGGGAGGATCGGGGCTATGGCTACACCTTC CASSLGGEDRGYGYTF
TRBD2 . TRBJ2-2 15 TRBV5-1 TGCGCCAGCAGCTTGGGACTAGCAGAAACCGGGGAGCTGTTTTTT CASSLGLAETGELFF
. . TRBJ2-7 15 TRBV30 TGTGCCTGGAGTGTACGTCCAGGGCCTTCCTACGAGCAGTACTTC CAWSVRPGPSYEQYF
TRBD2 . TRBJ2-7 15 TRBV6-5 TGTGCCAGCAGTTACACTAGCGGGAGCTCCTACGAGCAGTACTTC CASSYTSGSSYEQYF
TRBD1 . TRBJ2-5 16 TRBV25-1 TGTGCCAGCAGCGAAACAAGAGACAGGGGTCCAGAGACCCAGTACTTC CASSETRDRGPETQYF
TRBD2 . TRBJ2-3 16 TRBV10-3 TGTGCCATCAGTGAGAGGATAGCGGGAGAAGCAGATACGCAGTATTTT CAISERIAGEADTQYF
. . TRBJ2-3 15 TRBV7-9 TGTGCCAGCAGTACTCTTCTGGGCCGCACAGATACGCAGTATTTT CASSTLLGRTDTQYF
. many TRBJ1-2 12 TRBV7-9 TGTGCCAGCAGCTTAATTAGGTGGGGCTACACCTTC CASSLIRWGYTF
. . TRBJ1-4 15 TRBV11-2 TGTGCCAGCAGCTTTTCGGGAGTCGGGCATGAAAAACTGTTTTTT CASSFSGVGHEKLFF
. . TRBJ2-1 16 TRBV4-2 TGTGCCAGCAGCCAAGATAACCGGGCTGCCTACAATGAGCAGTTCTTC CASSQDNRAAYNEQFF
. . TRBJ2-3 11 TRBV20-1 TGCAGTGCTAGAGTTAGGGATACGCAGTATTTT CSARVRDTQYF
. once TRBJ1-5 17 TRBV11-3 TGTGCCAGCATCCCCTCACGAGGCAGACATAGCAATCAGCCCCAGCATTTT CASIPSRGRHSNQPQHF
. few TRBJ1-1 15 TRBV7-9 TGTGCCAGCAGCTTAGGATCTGGACGGAACACTGAAGCTTTCTTT CASSLGSGRNTEAFF
. once TRBJ1-2 12 TRBV7-2 TGTGCCAGCAGCTTCGCTCAGTATGGCTACACCTTC CASSFAQYGYTF
. . TRBJ2-1 13 TRBV30 TGTGCCTGGGGTAGGCGGCCCTACAATGAGCAGTTCTTC CAWGRRPYNEQFF
TRBD1 . TRBJ1-5 14 TRBV4-2 TGTGCCAGCGGTAGGGGACAGGGCAATCAGCCCCAGCATTTT CASGRGQGNQPQHF
TRBD2 . TRBJ2-1 12 TRBV2 TGTGCAGGGCTAGCGGGAGTTGGAGAGCAGTTCTTC CAGLAGVGEQFF
. . TRBJ2-5 13 TRBV7-6 TGTGCCAGCAGCTTAGCGTCCCAAGAGACCCAGTACTTC CASSLASQETQYF
. . TRBJ2-3 12 TRBV30 TGTGCCGCCGGGACTCTTACAGATACGCAGTATTTT CAAGTLTDTQYF